This T cell receptor beta chain was sequenced for a study of T-cell memory formation after mild COVID-19. Study details: TCR clusters were largely donor specific.

Details on this clonotype: Its antigen is not known.

This CDR3 contains 15 residues. The junction had 7 bases not matched to a gene; V was cut back by 4 bases and J by 3 bases. Germline CDR1 reads LGHNT; CDR2 reads FRNRAP. Notes on the study in general: Some clones that responded turned up in pre-infection memory, which suggests that cross-reactive memory joined in.

TCRdb redid the calling of the 5' RACE reads with MiXCR, one entry per CDR3 protein. The repertoire consists of nearly 250,000 distinct CDR3 sequences, with 15% to 17% occurring once and the leading ten covering approximately 2.1%. V is TRBV12-5 and J is TRBJ1-2; 8 bases fit TRBD1. The sequenced sample was PBMCs or a T cell subset sorted from them (not recorded which). The receptor was derived from an adult woman who had mild COVID-19 (a few samples of this study predate the infection). Cell type and time point are not known. CDR3 DNA sequence: TGTGCTAGTGGTTCACCCGGACAGGGACACTATGGCTACACCTTC. Translated, it gives CASGSPGQGHYGYTF.